This note documents a single T cell receptor beta chain sequence. What it binds is unknown. The V gene lost 2 bases and the J gene lost 11 bases, with 13 bases spanning the gap. Per germline, CDR1 MNHEY and CDR2 SVGEGT. The CDR3 spans 13 residues. This entry comes from a study of T cell responses to AZD1222 COVID-19 vaccine. Regarding the study as a whole: Donors skewed white British and female; clonal diversity was possibly underestimated. Compared with day 0, the breadth and depth of the Spike-specific TCR repertoire rose significantly after two doses of AZD1222. Vaccine-associated CD4 TCRs ranged over spike, dominating at 160-218 and 743-854. Nearly half of spike-specific TCRs reportedly target variant regions that are unmutated in the B.1.351 and B.1.1.7 variants.

The protocol was immunoSEQ multiplex PCR, while the TCRdb copy is restricted to in-frame clones and leaves out a portion. The sample has some 200,000 clones; more than 75% are singletons. Sequencing used peripheral blood, obtained 28 days after the second AZD1222 dose. V and J are TRBV6-2 or TRBV6-3 and TRBJ2-1; D is perhaps TRBD2 (7 bases). The sequence came from an adult who received the AZD1222 COVID-19 vaccine. Written as DNA, the CDR3 is TGTGCCAGCAGTTACCAAAGCGGGACACAGCAGTTCTTC. Amino acids: CASSYQSGTQQFF.